These 5 T cell receptor beta chains came from one sample sequenced in a study of tumor and adjacent non-tumor tissue in lung cancer. The template was RNA from unsorted bulk tissue. Distant lung tissue was collected more than 3 cm away from the tumor edge. Three rounds of nested PCR, following a modified ARM-PCR protocol, produced the TCRbeta library. A single record per CDR3 protein comes from TCRdb applying MiXCR to the multiplex PCR reads. The sample includes about 67,000 distinct CDR3 sequences, more than 75% seen only once; the top ten take under 55%. The sequenced material came from distant non-tumor lung tissue. The receptors shown here come from a man in his 60s with non-small cell lung cancer.

This clonotype showed up just a few times. This is likely a read error, given that the CDR3 carries no conserved phenylalanine or tryptophan at its end. The chain combines TRBV20-1 with TRBJ2-1; possibly TRBD2 for D (5 bases). V was pared by 3 bases and J by 4 bases, with 16 bases between. The CDR3 covers 15 residues. Germline V CDR1 and CDR2: DFQATT, SNEGSKA (reference sequence). CDR3 nucleotide sequence: TGCAGTGCTAGGGAAGCGGCCCACGGGTACAATGAGCAGTTCTAC. Its protein product is CSAREAAHGYNEQFY.

Remarks on this clonotype: The junction departs from germline at one end; a sequencing error may be responsible. The rearrangement joins TRBV29-1 to TRBJ2-7, with D perhaps assigned TRBD1 or TRBD2 (5 bases each). Germline values: CDR1 SQVTM, CDR2 ANQGSEA. There are 15 residues in the CDR3. CDR3 sequence (DNA): TGCAGCGTTGAAGTTCGGGAAAGGGGCCCCTACGTGCAGTACTTC. It specifies CSVEVRERGPYVQYF.

In the case of this clonotype: It may be a read error: a sequence one base away is much more abundant. V is TRBV7-3 and J is TRBJ1-2, with 10 bases that match TRBD1. The CDR3 is 13 amino acids. The germline V gene encodes CDR1 SGHTA and CDR2 FQGTGA. CDR3 in amino acids: CARSPGTGDGYTF. The CDR3 nucleotides read TGTGCCCGCAGCCCCGGGACAGGGGATGGCTACACCTTC.

As for this clonotype: The junction shows a germline mismatch at one end, possibly a read error. V usage is TRBV13 and J usage is TRBJ2-3, with a weak D call TRBD2 (8 bases). Germline V lookup: CDR1 PRHDT, CDR2 FYEKMQ (reference sequence). This CDR3 comprises 15 residues. CDR3 amino acids: CTSRLAGQNTDTQYF. As DNA, the CDR3 is TGTACCAGCAGATTAGCGGGACAGAACACAGATACGCAGTATTTT.

Points on this clonotype: The germline gene is not matched at one end of the junction; a read error may be the cause. This chain connects TRBV29-1 to TRBJ2-5; D gene ambiguous. The CDR3 consists of 13 residues. Germline CDR1 SQVTM, CDR2 ANQGSEA. The CDR3 sequence: CSVAYRYQEAQYF. The CDR3 DNA sequence: TGCAGCGTAGCGTATAGATACCAAGAGGCCCAGTACTTC.